This T cell receptor (beta chain) is drawn from a study of PD-L1 blockade in urothelial cancer. Overall study context: Blood analysis occurred 3 weeks (second dose) and 6 weeks after treatment start.

As regards this clone: Antigen: not known.

Profiling relied on immunoSEQ multiplex PCR, and the TCRdb table lists in-frame clones only, not all of them. The sample records about 120,000 clones, more than 85% being singletons. Points from the study as a whole: Where pretreatment blood TCR clonality fell below the median, better survival was predicted.

Germline values: CDR1 SGHTA, CDR2 FQGNSA. The CDR3 has 14 residues. The V end was cut by 6 bases, the J end by 1 base, with 10 bases between. Sample time point: peripheral blood 6 weeks after treatment start. The chain combines TRBV7-2 with TRBJ1-3; D gene uncertain. The sample here was PBMCs, taken around atezolizumab (anti-PD-L1) treatment. This receptor was identified in a man aged 60-69 years with urothelial cancer. As DNA, the CDR3 is TGTGCCAGCAGTTCGTACAAATCTGGAAACACCATATATTTT. Residues: CASSSYKSGNTIYF.